The T cell receptor beta chain under discussion was sequenced for a study of blood T cell repertoires in COVID-19. Study-wide background: COVID-19 samples, acute and convalescent, were from the United States, Italy and Spain. Sources were T cells, B-cell-depleted T cells, or PBMCs; the material itself was cDNA or gDNA.

V gave up 0 bases and J gave up 6 bases; unmatched junction bases: 8. The CDR3 loop spans 16 amino acids. Germline V gives CDR1 MNHEY, CDR2 SMNVEV (reference sequence). The authors' processing: Estimation of nucleated cell counts was performed using reference gene primer amplification. Sequencing used immunoSEQ multiplex PCR; TCRdb keeps in-frame clones, though not all of them. The V and J calls and the clone size are those of that table, but D and trimming were determined from the DNA. The table includes under 110,000 clones, around 87% detected once. The chain recombines TRBV27 with TRBJ2-3; 8 bases are shared with TRBD1. The sequenced material came from peripheral blood. The TCR originated in a young woman with acute or convalescent COVID-19. CDR3 in DNA: TGTGCCAGCAGTTTATCGACGCAGGGGGCAAGGGATACGCAGTATTTT. Translation gives CASSLSTQGARDTQYF.